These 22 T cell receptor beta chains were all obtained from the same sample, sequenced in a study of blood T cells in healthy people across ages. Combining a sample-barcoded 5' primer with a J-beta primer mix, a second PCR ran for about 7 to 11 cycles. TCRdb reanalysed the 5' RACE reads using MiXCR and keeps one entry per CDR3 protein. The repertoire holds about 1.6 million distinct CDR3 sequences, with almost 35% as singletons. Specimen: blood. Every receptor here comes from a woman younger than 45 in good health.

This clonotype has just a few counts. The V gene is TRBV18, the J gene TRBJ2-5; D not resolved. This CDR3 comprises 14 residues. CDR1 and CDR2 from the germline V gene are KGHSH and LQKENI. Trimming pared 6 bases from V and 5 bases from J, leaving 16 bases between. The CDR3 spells CASSRDGDWETQYF. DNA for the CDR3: TGTGCCAGCTCCAGAGATGGGGATTGGGAGACCCAGTACTTC. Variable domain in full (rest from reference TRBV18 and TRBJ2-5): NAGVMQNPRHLVRRRGQEARLRCSPMKGHSHVYWYRQLPEEGLKFMVYLQKENIIDESGMPKERFSAEFPKEGPSILRIQQVVRGDSAAYFCASSRDGDWETQYFGPGTRLLVL.

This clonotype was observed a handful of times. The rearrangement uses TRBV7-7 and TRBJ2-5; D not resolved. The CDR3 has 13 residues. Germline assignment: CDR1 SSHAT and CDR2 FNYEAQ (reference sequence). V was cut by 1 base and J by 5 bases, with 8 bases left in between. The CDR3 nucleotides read TGTGCCAGCAGCTTAGTTTTCGGGGAGACCCAGTACTTC. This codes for CASSLVFGETQYF.

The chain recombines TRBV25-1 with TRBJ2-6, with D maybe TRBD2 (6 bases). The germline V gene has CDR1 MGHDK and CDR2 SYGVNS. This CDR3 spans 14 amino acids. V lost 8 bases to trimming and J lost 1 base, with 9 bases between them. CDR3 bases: TGTGCCAGCGGGAGGCGGTCTGGGGCCAACGTCCTGACTTTC. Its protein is CASGRRSGANVLTF.

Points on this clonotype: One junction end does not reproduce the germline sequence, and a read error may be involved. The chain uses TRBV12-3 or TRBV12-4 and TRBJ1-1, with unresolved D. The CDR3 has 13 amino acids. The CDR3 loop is CSVADFMNTEAFF. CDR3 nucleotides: TGCAGTGTGGCGGACTTTATGAACACTGAAGCTTTCTTT.

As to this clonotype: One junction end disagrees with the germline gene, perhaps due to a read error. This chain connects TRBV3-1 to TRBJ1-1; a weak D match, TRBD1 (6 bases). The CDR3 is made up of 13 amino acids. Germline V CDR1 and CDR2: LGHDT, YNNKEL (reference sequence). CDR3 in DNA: TGTGCCAGCGGCCAAGTCCAGGGGACTGAAGCTTTCTTT. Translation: CASGQVQGTEAFF.

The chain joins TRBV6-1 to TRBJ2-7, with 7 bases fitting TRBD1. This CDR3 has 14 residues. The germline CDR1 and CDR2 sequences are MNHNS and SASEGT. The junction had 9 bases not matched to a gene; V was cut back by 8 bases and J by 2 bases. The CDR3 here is CASFLDRLPYEQYF. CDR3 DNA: TGTGCCAGCTTTCTGGACAGGTTACCCTACGAGCAGTACTTC.

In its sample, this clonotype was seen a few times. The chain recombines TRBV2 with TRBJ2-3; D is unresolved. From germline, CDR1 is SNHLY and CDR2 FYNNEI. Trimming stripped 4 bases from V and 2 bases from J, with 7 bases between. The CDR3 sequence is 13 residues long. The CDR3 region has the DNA TGTGCCAGCAGTGCCGCCCACACAGATACGCAGTATTTT. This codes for CASSAAHTDTQYF.

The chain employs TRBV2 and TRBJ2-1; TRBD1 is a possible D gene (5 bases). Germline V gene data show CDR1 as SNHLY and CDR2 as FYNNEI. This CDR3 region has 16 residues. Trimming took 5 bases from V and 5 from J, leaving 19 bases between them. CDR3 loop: CASSYSGREVNNEQFF. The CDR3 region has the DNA TGTGCCAGCAGTTACTCCGGCAGGGAAGTTAACAATGAGCAGTTCTTC.

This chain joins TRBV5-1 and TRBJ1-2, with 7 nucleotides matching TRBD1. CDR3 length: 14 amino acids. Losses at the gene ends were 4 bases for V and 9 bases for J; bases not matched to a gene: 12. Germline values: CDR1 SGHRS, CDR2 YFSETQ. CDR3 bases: TGCGCCAGCAGCCCCGGGACAGTCCCTCTTAGCTACACCTTC. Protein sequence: CASSPGTVPLSYTF.

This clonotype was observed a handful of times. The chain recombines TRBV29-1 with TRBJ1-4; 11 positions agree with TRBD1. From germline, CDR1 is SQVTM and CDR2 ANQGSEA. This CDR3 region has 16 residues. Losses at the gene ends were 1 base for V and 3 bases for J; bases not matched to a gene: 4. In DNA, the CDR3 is TGCAGCGTTGAAGCGGGACAGGGGGACTCTAATGAAAAACTGTTTTTT. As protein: CSVEAGQGDSNEKLFF.

The CDR3, as DNA: TGTGCCTGGAGTGAGGGAGGAGCGGAATACGAGCAGTACTTC. This codes for CAWSEGGAEYEQYF. This chain uses TRBV30 with TRBJ2-7; D is perhaps TRBD2 (6 bases). CDR3 length: 14 residues. The V gene lost 1 base and the J gene lost 4 bases, with 14 bases spanning the gap. CDR1 and CDR2 from the germline V gene are GTSNPN and SVGIG (reference sequence).

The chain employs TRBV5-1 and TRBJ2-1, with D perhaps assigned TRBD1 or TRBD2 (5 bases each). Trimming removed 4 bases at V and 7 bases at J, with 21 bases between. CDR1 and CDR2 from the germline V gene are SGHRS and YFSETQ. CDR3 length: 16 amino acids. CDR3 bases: TGCGCCAGCAGCCTGGGACCGTCGGGGTTGGGTAATGAGCAGTTCTTC. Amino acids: CASSLGPSGLGNEQFF.

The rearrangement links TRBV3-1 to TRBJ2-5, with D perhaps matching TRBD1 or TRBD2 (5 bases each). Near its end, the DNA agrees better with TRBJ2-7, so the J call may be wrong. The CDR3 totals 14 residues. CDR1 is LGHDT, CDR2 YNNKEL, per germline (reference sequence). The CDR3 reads CASSKRDGTYEQYF. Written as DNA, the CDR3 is TGTGCCAGCAGCAAGAGGGACGGTACCTACGAGCAGTACTTC.

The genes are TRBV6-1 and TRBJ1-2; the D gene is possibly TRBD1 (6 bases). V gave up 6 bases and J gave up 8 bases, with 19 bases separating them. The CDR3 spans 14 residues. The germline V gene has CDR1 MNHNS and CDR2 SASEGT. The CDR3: CASSPNRGITGYTF. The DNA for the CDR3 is TGTGCCAGCAGCCCTAATAGGGGGATCACGGGCTACACCTTC.

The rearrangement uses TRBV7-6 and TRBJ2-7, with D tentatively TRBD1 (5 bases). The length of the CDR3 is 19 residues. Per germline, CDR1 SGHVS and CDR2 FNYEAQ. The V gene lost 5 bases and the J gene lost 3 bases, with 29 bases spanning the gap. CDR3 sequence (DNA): TGTGCCAGCAGCCTTGGACCACACACCTCGACACGAAGGGGCTACGAGCAGTACTTC. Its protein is CASSLGPHTSTRRGYEQYF.

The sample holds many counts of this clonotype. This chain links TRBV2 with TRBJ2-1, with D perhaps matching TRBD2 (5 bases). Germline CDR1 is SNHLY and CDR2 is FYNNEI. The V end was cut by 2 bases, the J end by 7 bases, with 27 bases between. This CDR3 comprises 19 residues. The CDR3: CASSERGGWSSSLVNEQFF. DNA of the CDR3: TGTGCCAGCAGTGAAAGAGGAGGCTGGTCGTCGAGCCTTGTTAATGAGCAGTTCTTC.

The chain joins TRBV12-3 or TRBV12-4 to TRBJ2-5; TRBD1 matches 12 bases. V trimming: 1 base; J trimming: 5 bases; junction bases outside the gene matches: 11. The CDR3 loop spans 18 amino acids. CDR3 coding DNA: TGTGCCAGCAGTTTAGGAGGCCCCGGGACAGGGGGCGCCGAGACCCAGTACTTC. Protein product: CASSLGGPGTGGAETQYF.

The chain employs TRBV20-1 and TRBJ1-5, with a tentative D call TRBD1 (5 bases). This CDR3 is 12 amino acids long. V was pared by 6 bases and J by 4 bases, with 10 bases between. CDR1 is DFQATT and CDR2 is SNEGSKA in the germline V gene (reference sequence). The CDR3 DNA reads TGCAGTGCCGAGAGGGGAAATCAGCCCCAGCATTTT. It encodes CSAERGNQPQHF.

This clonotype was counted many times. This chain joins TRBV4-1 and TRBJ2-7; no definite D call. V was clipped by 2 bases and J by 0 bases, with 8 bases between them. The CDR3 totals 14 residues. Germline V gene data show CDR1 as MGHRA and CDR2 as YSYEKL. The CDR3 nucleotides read TGCGCCAGCAGCCAAAATGCAGTCTCCTACGAGCAGTACTTC. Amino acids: CASSQNAVSYEQYF.

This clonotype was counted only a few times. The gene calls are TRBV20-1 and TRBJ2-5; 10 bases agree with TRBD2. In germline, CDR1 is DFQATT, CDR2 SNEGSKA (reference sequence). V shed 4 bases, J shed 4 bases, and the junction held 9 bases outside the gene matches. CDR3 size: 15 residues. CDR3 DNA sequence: TGCAGTGCTATTTTAGCGGGGGGCGGGCGAGAGACCCAGTACTTC. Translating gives CSAILAGGGRETQYF.

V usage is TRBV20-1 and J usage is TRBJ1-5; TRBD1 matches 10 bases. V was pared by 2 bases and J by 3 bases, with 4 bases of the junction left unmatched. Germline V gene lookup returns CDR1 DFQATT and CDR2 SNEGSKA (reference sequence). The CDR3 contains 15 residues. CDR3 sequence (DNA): TGCAGTGCTAGATTGGGACAGGGGAACAATCAGCCCCAGCATTTT. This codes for CSARLGQGNNQPQHF.

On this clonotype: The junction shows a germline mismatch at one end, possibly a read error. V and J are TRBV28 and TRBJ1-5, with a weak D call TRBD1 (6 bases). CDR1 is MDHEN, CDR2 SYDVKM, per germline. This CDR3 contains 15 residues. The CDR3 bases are TGTGCCAACAGTTATTACAGGGTTAGCAATCAGCCCCAGCATTTT. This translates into CANSYYRVSNQPQHF.